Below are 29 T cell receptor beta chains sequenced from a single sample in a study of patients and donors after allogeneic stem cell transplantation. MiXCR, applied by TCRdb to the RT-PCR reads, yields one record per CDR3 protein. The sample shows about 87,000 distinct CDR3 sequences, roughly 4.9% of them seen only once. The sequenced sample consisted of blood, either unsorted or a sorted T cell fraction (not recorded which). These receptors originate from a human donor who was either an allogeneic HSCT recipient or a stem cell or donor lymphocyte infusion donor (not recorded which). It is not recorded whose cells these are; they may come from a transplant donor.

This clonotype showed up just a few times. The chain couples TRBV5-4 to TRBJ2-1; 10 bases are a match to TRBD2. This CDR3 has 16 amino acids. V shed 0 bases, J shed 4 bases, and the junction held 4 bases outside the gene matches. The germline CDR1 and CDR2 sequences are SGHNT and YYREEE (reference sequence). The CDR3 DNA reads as TGTGCCAGCAGCTTGGGTGGTAGCGGGAGGTACAATGAGCAGTTCTTC. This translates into CASSLGGSGRYNEQFF.

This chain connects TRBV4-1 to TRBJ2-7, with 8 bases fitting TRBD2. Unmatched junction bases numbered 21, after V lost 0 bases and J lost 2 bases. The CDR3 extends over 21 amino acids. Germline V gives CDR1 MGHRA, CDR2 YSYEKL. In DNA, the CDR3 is TGCGCCAGCAGCCAAGAGTTGGCAGGGGTTGGGGGCGGGAGGCACACCTACGAGCAGTACTTC. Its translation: CASSQELAGVGGGRHTYEQYF.

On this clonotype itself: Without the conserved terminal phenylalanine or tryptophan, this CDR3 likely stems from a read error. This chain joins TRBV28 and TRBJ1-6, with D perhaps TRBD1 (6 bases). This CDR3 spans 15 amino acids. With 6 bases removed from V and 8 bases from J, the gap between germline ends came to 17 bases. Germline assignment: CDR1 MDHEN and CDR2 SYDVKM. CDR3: CASSESPGVYSPLHL. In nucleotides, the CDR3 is TGTGCCAGCAGCGAGTCCCCAGGGGTTTATTCACCCCTCCACCTT.

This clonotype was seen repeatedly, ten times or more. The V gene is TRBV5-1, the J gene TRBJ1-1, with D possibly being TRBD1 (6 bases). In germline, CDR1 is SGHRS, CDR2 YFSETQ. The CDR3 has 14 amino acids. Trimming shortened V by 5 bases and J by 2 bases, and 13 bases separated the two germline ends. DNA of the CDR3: TGCGCCAGCAGTTTTGACAGGCTAAACACTGAAGCTTTCTTT. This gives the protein CASSFDRLNTEAFF. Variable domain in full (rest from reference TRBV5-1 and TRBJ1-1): KAGVTQTPRYLIKTRGQQVTLSCSPISGHRSVSWYQQTPGQGLQFLFEYFSETQRNKGNFPGRFSGRQFSNSRSEMNVSTLELGDSALYLCASSFDRLNTEAFFGQGTRLTVV.

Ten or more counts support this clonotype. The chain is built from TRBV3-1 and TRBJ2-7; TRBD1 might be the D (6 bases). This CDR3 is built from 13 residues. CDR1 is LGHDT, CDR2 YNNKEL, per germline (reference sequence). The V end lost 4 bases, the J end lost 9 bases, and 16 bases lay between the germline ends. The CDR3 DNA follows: TGTGCCAGCAGCCCGAACAGGGCCGAGGTGCAGTACTTC. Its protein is CASSPNRAEVQYF.

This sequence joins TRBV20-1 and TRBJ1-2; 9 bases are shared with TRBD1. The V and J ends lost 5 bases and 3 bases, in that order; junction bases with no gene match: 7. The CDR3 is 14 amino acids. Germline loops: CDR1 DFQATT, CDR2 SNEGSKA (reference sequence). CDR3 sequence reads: CSAGPGQGDYGYTF. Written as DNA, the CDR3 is TGCAGTGCTGGACCGGGACAGGGCGACTATGGCTACACCTTC.

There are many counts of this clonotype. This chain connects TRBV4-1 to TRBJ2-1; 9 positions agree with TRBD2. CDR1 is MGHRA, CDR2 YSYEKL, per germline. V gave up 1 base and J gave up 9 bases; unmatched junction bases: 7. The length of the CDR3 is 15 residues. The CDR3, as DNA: TGCGCCAGCAGCCAAGCTTTAGCGGGAGTCACTGAGCAGTTCTTC. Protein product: CASSQALAGVTEQFF.

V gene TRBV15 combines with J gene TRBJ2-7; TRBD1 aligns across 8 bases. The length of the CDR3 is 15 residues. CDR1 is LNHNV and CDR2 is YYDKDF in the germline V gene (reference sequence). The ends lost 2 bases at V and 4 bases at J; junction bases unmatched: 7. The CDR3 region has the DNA TGTGCCACCAGCAGAACCACAGGGGGAAGGTACGAGCAGTACTTC. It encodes CATSRTTGGRYEQYF.

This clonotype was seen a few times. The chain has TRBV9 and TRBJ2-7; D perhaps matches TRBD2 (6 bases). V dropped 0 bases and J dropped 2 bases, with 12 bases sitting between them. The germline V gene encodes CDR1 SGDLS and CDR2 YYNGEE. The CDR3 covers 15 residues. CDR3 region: CASSVDADYTYEQYF. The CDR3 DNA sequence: TGTGCCAGCAGCGTAGACGCGGACTACACCTACGAGCAGTACTTC. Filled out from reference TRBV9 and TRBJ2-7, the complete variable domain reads DSGVTQTPKHLITATGQRVTLRCSPRSGDLSVYWYQQSLDQGLQFLIQYYNGEERAKGNILERFSAQQFPDLHSELNLSSLELGDSALYFCASSVDADYTYEQYFGPGTRLTVT.

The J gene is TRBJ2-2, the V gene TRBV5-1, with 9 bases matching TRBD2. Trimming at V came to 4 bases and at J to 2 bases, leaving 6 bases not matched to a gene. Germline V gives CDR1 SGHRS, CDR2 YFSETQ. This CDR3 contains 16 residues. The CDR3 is CASSKWTSDNTGELFF. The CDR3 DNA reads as TGCGCCAGCAGCAAGTGGACTAGCGATAACACCGGGGAGCTGTTTTTT.

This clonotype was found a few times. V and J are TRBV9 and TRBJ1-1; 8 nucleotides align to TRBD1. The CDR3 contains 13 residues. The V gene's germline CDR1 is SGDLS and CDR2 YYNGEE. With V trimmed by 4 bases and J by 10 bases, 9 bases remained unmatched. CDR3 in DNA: TGTGCCAGCAGCTCGGGGACAGGAGGGAGAGCTTTCTTT. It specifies CASSSGTGGRAFF.

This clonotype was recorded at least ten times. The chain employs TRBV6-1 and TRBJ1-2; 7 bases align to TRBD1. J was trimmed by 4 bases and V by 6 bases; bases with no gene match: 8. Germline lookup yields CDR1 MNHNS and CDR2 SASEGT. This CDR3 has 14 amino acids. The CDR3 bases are TGTGCCAGCAGAGAAACCAGGACAGGCTATGGCTACACCTTC. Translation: CASRETRTGYGYTF.

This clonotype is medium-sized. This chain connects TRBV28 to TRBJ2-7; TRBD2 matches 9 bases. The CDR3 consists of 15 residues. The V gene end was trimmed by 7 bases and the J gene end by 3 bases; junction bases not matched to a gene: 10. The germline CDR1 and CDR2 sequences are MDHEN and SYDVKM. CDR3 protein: CASTDGTSPHYEQYF. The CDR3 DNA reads TGTGCCAGCACTGACGGGACTAGCCCGCACTACGAGCAGTACTTC.

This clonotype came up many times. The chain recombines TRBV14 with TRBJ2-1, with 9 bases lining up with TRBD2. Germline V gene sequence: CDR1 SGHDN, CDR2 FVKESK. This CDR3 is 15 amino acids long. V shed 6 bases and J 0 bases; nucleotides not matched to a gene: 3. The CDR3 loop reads CASRSTSGSYNEQFF. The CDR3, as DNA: TGTGCCAGCAGATCGACTAGCGGCTCCTACAATGAGCAGTTCTTC.

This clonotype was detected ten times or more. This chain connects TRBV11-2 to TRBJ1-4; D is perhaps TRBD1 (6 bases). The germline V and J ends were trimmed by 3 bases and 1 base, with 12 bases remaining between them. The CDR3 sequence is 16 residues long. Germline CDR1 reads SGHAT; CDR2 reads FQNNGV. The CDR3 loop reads CASSFGRGRTNEKLFF. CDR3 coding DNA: TGTGCCAGCAGCTTCGGCAGGGGACGAACTAATGAAAAACTGTTTTTT.

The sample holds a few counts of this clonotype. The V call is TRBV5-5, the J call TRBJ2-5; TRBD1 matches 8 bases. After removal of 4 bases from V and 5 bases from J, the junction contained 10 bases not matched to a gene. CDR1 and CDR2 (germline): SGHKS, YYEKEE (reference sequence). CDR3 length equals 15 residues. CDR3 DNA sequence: TGTGCCAGCAGCGGCCGGACAGGGCCTGGGGAGACCCAGTACTTC. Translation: CASSGRTGPGETQYF.

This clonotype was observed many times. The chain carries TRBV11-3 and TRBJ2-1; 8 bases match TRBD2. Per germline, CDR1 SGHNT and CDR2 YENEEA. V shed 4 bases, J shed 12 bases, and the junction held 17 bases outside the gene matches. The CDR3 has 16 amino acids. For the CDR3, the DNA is TGTGCCAGCAGCTCAACTAGCGGCCCATTGAGGGCGGTGCAGTTCTTC. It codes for CASSSTSGPLRAVQFF.

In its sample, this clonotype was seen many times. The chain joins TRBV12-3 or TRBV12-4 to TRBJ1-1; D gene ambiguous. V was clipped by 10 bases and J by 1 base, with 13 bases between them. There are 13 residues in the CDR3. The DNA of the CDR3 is TGTGCCACAGCTAGTTTAAGGAACACTGAAGCTTTCTTT. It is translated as CATASLRNTEAFF.

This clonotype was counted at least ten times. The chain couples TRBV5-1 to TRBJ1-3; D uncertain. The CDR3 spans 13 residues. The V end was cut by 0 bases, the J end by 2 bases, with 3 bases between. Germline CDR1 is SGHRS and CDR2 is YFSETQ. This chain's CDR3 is CASSLDPGNTIYF. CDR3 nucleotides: TGCGCCAGCAGCTTGGACCCTGGAAACACCATATATTTT.

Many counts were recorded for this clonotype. CDR3 coding DNA: TGTGCCAGCAGCTTGAACAAGCCGGAGCTGTTTTTT. It yields the protein CASSLNKPELFF. This rearrangement joins TRBV7-8 to TRBJ2-2; D uncertain. Germline V lookup: CDR1 SGHVS, CDR2 FQNEAQ. CDR3 length: 12 amino acids. V gave up 3 bases and J gave up 10 bases, with 9 bases separating them.

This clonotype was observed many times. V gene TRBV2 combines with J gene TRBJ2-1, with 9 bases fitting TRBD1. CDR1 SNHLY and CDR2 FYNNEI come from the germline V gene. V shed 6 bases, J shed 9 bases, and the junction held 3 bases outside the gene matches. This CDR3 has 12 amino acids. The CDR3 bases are TGTGCCAGCAGGGACAGGGGTGGTGAGCAGTTCTTC. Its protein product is CASRDRGGEQFF.

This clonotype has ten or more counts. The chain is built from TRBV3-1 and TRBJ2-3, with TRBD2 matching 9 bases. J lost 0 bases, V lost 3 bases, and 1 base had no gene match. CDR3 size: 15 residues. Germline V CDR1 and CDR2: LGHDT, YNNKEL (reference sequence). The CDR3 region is CASSHTSGSTDTQYF. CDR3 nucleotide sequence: TGTGCCAGCAGCCACACTAGCGGGAGCACAGATACGCAGTATTTT.

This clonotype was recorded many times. CDR3 protein: CASSSDMGETQYF. The CDR3 DNA sequence: TGTGCCAGCAGCTCCGACATGGGGGAGACCCAGTACTTC. The rearrangement joins TRBV12-3 or TRBV12-4 to TRBJ2-5; D unclear. The CDR3 is made up of 13 amino acids. V gave up 6 bases and J gave up 5 bases, with 13 bases separating them.

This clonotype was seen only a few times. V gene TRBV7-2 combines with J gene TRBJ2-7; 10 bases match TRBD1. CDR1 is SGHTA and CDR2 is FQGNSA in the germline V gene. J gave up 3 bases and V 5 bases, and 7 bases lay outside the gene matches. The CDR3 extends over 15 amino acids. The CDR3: CASSRWTGGIYEQYF. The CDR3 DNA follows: TGTGCCAGCAGCCGATGGACAGGGGGGATCTACGAGCAGTACTTC.

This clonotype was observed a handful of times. The chain's CDR3 is CASSLYGRGRGYTF. For the CDR3, the DNA is TGTGCCAGCAGTTTATACGGTCGGGGGCGAGGCTACACCTTC. The J gene is TRBJ1-2, the V gene TRBV28; tentative D call: TRBD1 (6 bases). The CDR3 runs 14 residues. Germline assignment: CDR1 MDHEN and CDR2 SYDVKM. V was trimmed by 1 base and J by 8 bases, leaving 14 bases between them.

CDR3 amino acids: CSARRSSGSGEQYF. The CDR3 coding sequence is TGCAGTGCTAGAAGGTCTAGCGGGTCAGGGGAGCAGTACTTC. The rearrangement uses TRBV20-1 and TRBJ2-7; 8 nucleotides line up with TRBD2. The V gene's germline CDR1 is DFQATT and CDR2 SNEGSKA (reference sequence). The CDR3 runs to 14 residues. The V and J ends lost 2 bases and 7 bases, in that order; junction bases with no gene match: 10.

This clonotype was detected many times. CDR3 nucleotides: TGTGCCAGCAGCCTATTGGAGGAAGATGAGCAGTTCTTC. Its protein is CASSLLEEDEQFF. This chain connects TRBV16 to TRBJ2-1, with TRBD2 as a possible D gene (5 bases). The germline V gene encodes CDR1 KGHSY and CDR2 FQNENV. CDR3 length equals 13 residues. Trimming pared 4 bases from V and 8 bases from J, leaving 12 bases between.

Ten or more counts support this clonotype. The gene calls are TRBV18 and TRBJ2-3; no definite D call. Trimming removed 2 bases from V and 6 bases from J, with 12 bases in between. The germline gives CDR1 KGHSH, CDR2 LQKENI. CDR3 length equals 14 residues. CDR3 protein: CASSPGLGRDTQYF. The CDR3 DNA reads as TGTGCCAGCTCACCAGGGCTTGGCCGCGATACGCAGTATTTT.

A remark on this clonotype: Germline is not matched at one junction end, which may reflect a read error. CDR3 coding DNA: TGTGCCATCAGTGAGTCGGACGCCAGGGATGGCTACATCTTC. Residues: CAISESDARDGYIF. The genes are TRBV10-3 and TRBJ1-2; the D gene is possibly TRBD1 (5 bases). This CDR3 has 14 residues. In germline, CDR1 is ENHRY, CDR2 SYGVKD.